Listed below are T cell receptor beta chains from one sample, sequenced in a study of neurological immune-mediated disorders. MiXCR, applied by TCRdb to the 5' RACE reads, yields one record per CDR3 protein. This sample yields some 120,000 distinct CDR3 sequences, of which about 3.4% are seen a single time; about 1.2% belongs to the top ten. The sequenced sample was PBMCs. All receptors derive from a woman aged 25 to 39 with multiple sclerosis. Both conserved end residues are part of each CDR3.

CDR3aa	len	v_gene	j_gene
CASSLSRWEETQYF	14	TRBV5-5	TRBJ2-5
CASSTSPSATNNEQFF	16	TRBV7-2	TRBJ2-1
CASSAEQGGNGEAFF	15	TRBV5-1	TRBJ1-1
CASSPVDLVNTEAFF	15	TRBV12-3/TRBV12-4	TRBJ1-1
CASSLAQVPNEQFF	14	TRBV7-2	TRBJ2-1
CASSLNRDPTTGELFF	16	TRBV7-2	TRBJ2-2
CASSLGTGVMNTGELFF	17	TRBV4-3	TRBJ2-2
CASSWGRSANTGELFF	16	TRBV5-5	TRBJ2-2
CASSQDLTTDTQYF	14	TRBV4-1	TRBJ2-3
CSVGGLGQGYNEQFF	15	TRBV29-1	TRBJ2-1
CAIRYSEVYNEQFF	14	TRBV10-3	TRBJ2-1
CASSRGHYGYTF	12	TRBV6-5	TRBJ1-2
CSGGPGQGAAGELFF	15	TRBV29-1	TRBJ2-2
CASSEVREGELFF	13	TRBV2	TRBJ2-2
CASSPGGGHIQYF	13	TRBV12-3/TRBV12-4	TRBJ2-4
CSAPQGVYGYTF	12	TRBV20-1	TRBJ1-2
CASRISVEGPNTEAFF	16	TRBV6-2/TRBV6-3	TRBJ1-1
CASSPGRLLSTEAFF	15	TRBV6-2/TRBV6-3	TRBJ1-1
CVSSPGGHGYTF	12	TRBV18	TRBJ1-2
CASSLTGESSYEQYF	15	TRBV5-1	TRBJ2-7
CASTPTWANGYTF	13	TRBV6-6	TRBJ1-2
CASISLAQGAPPYF	14	TRBV12-3/TRBV12-4	TRBJ1-2
CASSLASIFGHEQFF	15	TRBV7-6	TRBJ2-1
CSARVAGGSGEKLFF	15	TRBV20-1	TRBJ1-4
CSARDKVTSNQPQHF	15	TRBV20-1	TRBJ1-5
CSARDLREQFF	11	TRBV20-1	TRBJ2-1
CSASSATNEKLFF	13	TRBV20-1	TRBJ1-4
CSANTGKGEKLFF	13	TRBV20-1	TRBJ1-4
CASSGVSEAFF	11	TRBV27	TRBJ1-1
CASSPGRHYEQYF	13	TRBV7-2	TRBJ2-7
CASSRPRGQNTGELFF	16	TRBV7-2	TRBJ2-2
CSARDERGVRSYEQYF	16	TRBV20-1	TRBJ2-7
CSAQRTGNTGELFF	14	TRBV20-1	TRBJ2-2
CASSQELPIYEQYF	14	TRBV3-1	TRBJ2-7
CASSLMLGELFF	12	TRBV12-3/TRBV12-4	TRBJ2-2
CASRGDEQYF	10	TRBV12-3/TRBV12-4	TRBJ2-7
CSARGSGGEQYF	12	TRBV20-1	TRBJ2-7